This T cell receptor (beta chain) was captured in a study of blood T cell repertoires in COVID-19. Across the whole study: T cells, B-cell-depleted T cells, or PBMCs supplied cDNA or gDNA.

Method: immunoSEQ multiplex PCR; TCRdb's copy keeps in-frame clones and lacks some. The sample records around 220,000 clones, roughly three quarters being singletons. Sequences were obtained from peripheral blood. The TCR was taken from a woman aged 40-49 years with active or convalescent COVID-19.

This CDR3 reads CASSPRGGGPGETQYF. The CDR3 DNA reads TGCGCCAGCAGCCCCCGGGGCGGGGGGCCGGGGGAGACCCAGTACTTC. The chain recombines TRBV5-1 with TRBJ2-5, with 8 bases lining up with TRBD2. The CDR3 contains 16 residues. Germline loops: CDR1 SGHRS, CDR2 YFSETQ. Trimming cost V 4 bases and J 5 bases; bases outside gene matches: 13.